The T cell receptor (beta chain) described here comes from a study of T-cell memory formation after mild COVID-19. General observations from the study: CD4/CD8 balance characterized clones contracting day 15 to 85, and CD4+ skew characterized later expanders. Contracting CD4+ clones sat mainly in CM and EM; CD8+ in EMRA. Researchers found some responding clones in pre-infection memory, a sign that cross-reactive memory joined.

Constant-segment primers and 5'RACE yielded cDNA libraries for TCR alpha and TCR beta, each carrying sample barcodes and UMIs. TCRdb redid the calling of the 5' RACE reads with MiXCR, one entry per CDR3 protein. Among approximately 250,000 distinct CDR3 sequences listed, about 17% were seen once. Germline V gene data show CDR1 as DFQATT and CDR2 as SNEGSKA (reference sequence). This CDR3 has 16 amino acids. The V segment lost 4 bases and the J segment 7 bases; nucleotides outside the gene matches: 15. On this clonotype itself: The antigen remains unidentified.

V gene TRBV20-1 combines with J gene TRBJ1-4; 7 bases line up with TRBD1. Sequenced input: PBMCs or a T cell subset sorted from them (not recorded which). This clonotype originated in a man aged 18 to 30 who had mild COVID-19 (a few samples of this study predate the infection). Cell type and time point are not known. The CDR3 reads CSATGRDRLTGEKLFF. The CDR3 DNA reads TGCAGTGCTACCGGACGGGACAGATTAACAGGTGAAAAACTGTTTTTT.